These T cell receptor beta chains were read from a single sample in a study of neoadjuvant anti-PD-1 for oral cavity cancer. Measured with immunoSEQ multiplex PCR; TCRdb has only the in-frame clones, and not every one. The table includes about 42,000 clones, approximately 80% detected once. The input for sequencing was PBMCs, taken after nivolumab (anti-PD-1) treatment. Source of these receptors: a person between 35 and 79 years old with oral cavity squamous cell carcinoma. Each CDR3 is given with its conserved first and last residue. Each record gives: J gene, clone size, V gene, CDR3 protein. Clone sizes are given selectively: once, few, many, or a class where the clone is expanded.

j_gene: TRBJ2-2; abundance: NA; v_gene: TRBV7-2; CDR3aa: CASSLTGGRGGELFF
j_gene: TRBJ2-1; abundance: NA; v_gene: TRBV10-2; CDR3aa: CATLGDSLSEQFF
j_gene: TRBJ1-4; abundance: NA; v_gene: TRBV5-3; CDR3aa: CARSLSEKLFF
j_gene: TRBJ2-1; abundance: NA; v_gene: TRBV6-1; CDR3aa: CASSEGRILITQFF
j_gene: TRBJ2-7; abundance: medium-sized; v_gene: TRBV29-1; CDR3aa: CSVEDPSGMRGEQYF
j_gene: TRBJ2-1; abundance: NA; v_gene: TRBV19; CDR3aa: CASSAWTSGPEGNEQFF
j_gene: TRBJ2-1; abundance: few; v_gene: TRBV11-3; CDR3aa: CASSLGAGYNEQFF
j_gene: TRBJ2-7; abundance: NA; v_gene: TRBV5-4; CDR3aa: CASSLGGFSGSSYEQYF
j_gene: TRBJ2-6; abundance: few; v_gene: TRBV10-2; CDR3aa: CASSGTNVLTF
j_gene: TRBJ2-5; abundance: NA; v_gene: TRBV6-1; CDR3aa: CASSEERGLGETQYF
j_gene: TRBJ2-7; abundance: NA; v_gene: TRBV28; CDR3aa: CASTLSSGSLYYEQYF
j_gene: TRBJ1-4; abundance: NA; v_gene: TRBV30; CDR3aa: CAWIRSGTGRPELFF
j_gene: TRBJ2-7; abundance: NA; v_gene: TRBV7-8; CDR3aa: CASTSPMYELSYEQYF
j_gene: TRBJ1-1; abundance: NA; v_gene: TRBV5-1; CDR3aa: CASSSPGSAGEAFF
j_gene: TRBJ2-1; abundance: NA; v_gene: TRBV11-2; CDR3aa: CASSLDRNNEQFF
j_gene: TRBJ2-7; abundance: NA; v_gene: TRBV13; CDR3aa: CASSFVGPYEQYF
j_gene: TRBJ2-5; abundance: NA; v_gene: TRBV19; CDR3aa: CASSIPGTGGQKTQYF
j_gene: TRBJ2-7; abundance: NA; v_gene: TRBV7-8; CDR3aa: CASSLEGLAVYEQYF
j_gene: TRBJ1-1; abundance: many; v_gene: TRBV12-5; CDR3aa: CASGLVLGRNTEAFF
j_gene: TRBJ1-3; abundance: NA; v_gene: TRBV7-9; CDR3aa: CASSSIGGAHSGNTIYF